Reported below is one T cell receptor beta chain. Its matching antigen is unknown. The data derive from a study of cytomegalovirus exposure and HLA in healthy donors. Sequencing was performed with immunoSEQ multiplex PCR; in TCRdb, only in-frame clones are kept and a portion is missing. The table lists approximately 59,000 clones, 92% of them singletons, with approximately 5% in the top ten. Study-level findings and limits: In vitro testing confirmed a few CMV-associated chains as specific for CMV antigens.

The CDR3 has 12 residues. V lost 3 bases, J lost 5 bases, and 1 base stayed unmatched. The V gene's germline CDR1 is SGHRS and CDR2 YFSETQ. Sequenced material: PBMCs. The sequence came from a man aged 18 to 29 in good health and CMV-seropositive. V usage is TRBV5-1 and J usage is TRBJ2-5, with TRBD1 matching over 7 bases. The CDR3: CASSSDRETQYF. CDR3 nucleotide sequence: TGCGCCAGCAGCTCGGACAGGGAGACCCAGTACTTC.